This TCR beta chain was captured in a study of CD8 T cells in Susac syndrome. The sequenced target, TCR beta, came from blood CD8+ and CD4+ T cells. An input of roughly 0.5 to 1 ug of RNA was subjected to reverse transcription using random hexamers. MiXCR was run by TCRdb on the immunoSEQ multiplex PCR reads, yielding one entry per CDR3 protein. The sample yields almost 450,000 distinct CDR3 sequences, 75% to 90% seen once. The sequence derives from a human donor with multiple sclerosis. The sample taken for sequencing was CD8+ T cells from PBMCs.

DNA for the CDR3: TGTGCCAGCAGTTACGGGGCCAGCTACGAGCAGTACTTC. Protein product: CASSYGASYEQYF. The chain joins TRBV6-5 to TRBJ2-7; a weak D match, TRBD1 (5 bases). Germline CDR1 is MNHEY and CDR2 is SVGAGI. This CDR3 comprises 13 residues. V was cut by 2 bases and J by 3 bases, with 8 bases left in between.